This is a list of T cell receptor beta chains from one sample in a study of cytomegalovirus exposure and HLA in healthy donors. Assay: immunoSEQ multiplex PCR; the TCRdb copy retains only in-frame clones and omits some. The table has over 110,000 clones, 70% to 75% seen once; the top ten hold 1% to 1.5%. What was sequenced was PBMCs. Every receptor here comes from a woman aged 40 to 55 in good health and CMV-seronegative. Each CDR3 is given with its conserved first and last residue. A D gene is named only where the DNA matches it firmly. The size entry is marked missing in some rows and otherwise reads once, few, many or a size class.

clone_size	d_call	v_call	j_call	cdr3_aa	cdr3_nt
.	TRBD2	TRBV6-5	TRBJ2-3	CASSQTSGDADTQYF	TGTGCCAGCAGTCAAACTAGCGGGGATGCAGATACGCAGTATTTT
.	TRBD1	TRBV18	TRBJ2-7	CASSYGTVYEQYF	TGTGCCAGCTCGTACGGGACAGTCTACGAGCAGTACTTC
.	.	TRBV5-8	TRBJ2-5	CASSSGQSPQQETQYF	TGTGCCAGCAGCTCCGGACAGAGTCCCCAACAAGAGACCCAGTACTTC
.	TRBD2	TRBV5-4	TRBJ2-5	CASSLPSGGQETQYF	TGTGCCAGCAGCTTGCCTAGCGGGGGGCAAGAGACCCAGTACTTC
.	TRBD2	TRBV27	TRBJ2-5	CASSFGTSWYF	TGTGCCAGCAGTTTTGGGACTAGCTGGTACTTC
once	TRBD2	TRBV9	TRBJ2-2	CASSVNLGATSGGVDTGELFF	TGTGCCAGCAGCGTAAACCTAGGAGCTACTAGCGGGGGGGTCGACACCGGGGAGCTGTTTTTT
.	.	TRBV7-8	TRBJ2-2	CASSLKLNRNTGELFF	TGTGCCAGCAGCCTTAAGTTGAACAGGAACACCGGGGAGCTGTTTTTT
.	.	TRBV7-3	TRBJ1-1	CASSYRTDTEAFF	TGTGCCAGCAGCTACAGGACAGACACTGAAGCTTTCTTT
.	.	TRBV27	TRBJ1-6	CASSLRGSPLHF	TGTGCCAGCAGTTTGCGGGGTTCACCCCTCCACTTT
.	.	TRBV7-9	TRBJ2-5	CASYSSETVGETQYF	TGTGCCAGTTACAGCTCGGAAACCGTTGGAGAGACCCAGTACTTC
.	.	TRBV6-5	TRBJ1-4	CASKAGETTNEKLFF	TGTGCCAGCAAGGCAGGGGAGACAACTAATGAAAAACTGTTTTTT
.	.	TRBV4-2	TRBJ1-2	CASSPGGDYYGYTF	TGTGCCAGCAGCCCGGGAGGAGACTACTATGGCTACACCTTC
.	.	TRBV27	TRBJ2-3	CASSLSQGSDTQYF	TGTGCCAGCAGTTTATCACAGGGCTCAGATACGCAGTATTTT
.	.	TRBV20-1	TRBJ2-1	CSASRDQQFF	TGCAGTGCTAGCCGGGATCAGCAGTTCTTC
.	.	TRBV7-9	TRBJ1-1	CSSSERNTEAFF	TGTTCCAGCAGCGAGCGGAACACTGAAGCTTTCTTT
.	.	TRBV19	TRBJ1-1	CASSIRGVRSTEAFF	TGTGCCAGTAGTATTCGGGGGGTTCGTAGCACTGAAGCTTTCTTT
.	TRBD1	TRBV10-3	TRBJ1-1	CAISSGTDYTEAFF	TGTGCCATCAGTTCCGGGACAGACTACACTGAAGCTTTCTTT
.	TRBD1	TRBV5-1	TRBJ2-5	CASQDREYQETQYF	TGCGCCAGCCAGGACAGGGAGTATCAAGAGACCCAGTACTTC
.	TRBD1	TRBV4-1	TRBJ2-6	CASSQESVGQGARANVLTF	TGCGCCAGCAGCCAAGAATCGGTAGGACAGGGGGCGAGGGCCAACGTCCTGACTTTC
.	.	TRBV7-8	TRBJ2-3	CASSLTASTDTQYF	TGTGCCAGCAGCTTAACTGCTAGCACAGATACGCAGTATTTT
.	TRBD2	TRBV29-1	TRBJ2-3	CSVEFGGAGTDTQYF	TGCAGCGTTGAATTCGGGGGGGCGGGCACAGATACGCAGTATTTT
.	.	TRBV2	TRBJ2-3	CASSVAQPADTQYF	TGTGCCAGCAGTGTAGCTCAACCGGCAGATACGCAGTATTTT
.	.	TRBV10-3	TRBJ2-7	CAISESITVSYEQYF	TGTGCCATCAGTGAGTCGATAACAGTCTCCTACGAGCAGTACTTC
.	TRBD2	TRBV5-1	TRBJ2-3	CASSKVPGGGGGHTDTQYF	TGCGCCAGCAGCAAGGTTCCCGGGGGAGGCGGGGGGCACACAGATACGCAGTATTTT
.	TRBD1	TRBV15	TRBJ2-5	CATSPRTGAGETQYF	TGTGCCACCAGCCCCCGGACAGGGGCTGGGGAGACCCAGTACTTC
few	.	TRBV6-6	TRBJ2-7	CASSASSRTASYEQYF	TGTGCCAGCAGCGCTTCCTCAAGGACAGCATCCTACGAGCAGTACTTC
.	TRBD2	TRBV5-1	TRBJ2-1	CASRSGGGYNEQFF	TGCGCCAGCAGGAGCGGGGGGGGATACAATGAGCAGTTCTTC
.	TRBD1	TRBV25-1	TRBJ1-1	CARRKDRQDTEAFF	TGTGCCAGGAGGAAGGACAGGCAGGACACTGAAGCTTTCTTT
.	.	TRBV5-1	TRBJ1-1	CASSLSRNTEAFF	TGCGCCAGCAGCCTCAGTCGGAACACTGAAGCTTTCTTT
once	.	TRBV19	TRBJ1-6	CASSIGGTRDSPLHF	TGTGCCAGTAGTATAGGTGGAACTAGGGATTCACCCCTCCACTTT
.	.	TRBV2	TRBJ2-2	CASSVDRSNTGELFF	TGTGCCAGCAGTGTTGACAGGTCCAACACCGGGGAGCTGTTTTTT
.	.	TRBV19	TRBJ1-2	CASSARTWGDYGYTF	TGTGCCAGTAGTGCCCGCACGTGGGGAGATTATGGCTACACCTTC
.	.	TRBV6-1	TRBJ1-5	CASNLQGFYQPQHF	TGTGCCAGCAATTTACAGGGCTTCTATCAGCCCCAGCATTTT
.	.	TRBV29-1	TRBJ1-4	CSVRDTSATNEKLFF	TGCAGCGTCCGGGACACGTCTGCAACTAATGAAAAACTGTTTTTT